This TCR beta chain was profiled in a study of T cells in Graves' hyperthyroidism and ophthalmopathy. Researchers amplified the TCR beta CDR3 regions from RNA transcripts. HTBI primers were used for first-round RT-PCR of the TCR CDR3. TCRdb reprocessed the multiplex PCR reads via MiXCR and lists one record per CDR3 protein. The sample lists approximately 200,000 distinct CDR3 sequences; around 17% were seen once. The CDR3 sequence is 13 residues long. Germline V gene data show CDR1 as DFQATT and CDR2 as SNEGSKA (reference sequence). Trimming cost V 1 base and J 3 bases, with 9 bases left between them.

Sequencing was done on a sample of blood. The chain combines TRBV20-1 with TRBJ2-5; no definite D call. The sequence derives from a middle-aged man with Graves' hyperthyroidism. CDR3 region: CSARVGLKETQYF. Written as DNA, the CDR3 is TGCAGTGCTAGAGTAGGGCTGAAAGAGACCCAGTACTTC.